This TCR beta chain originates from a study of regulatory T cells in long-lasting Graves disease. This clonotype was recorded many times. Trimming left V 4 bases short and J 8 bases short, with 9 bases between. The CDR3 is made up of 12 amino acids. The authors built TCR beta libraries using iRepertoire HTBI primers and Arm-PCR of CDR3 regions. Original processing notes: Overall, samples carried 62 TRBV and 14 TRBJ segments. TCRdb passed the multiplex PCR reads through MiXCR, listing each CDR3 protein once. The V and J calls shown here were made by TCRdb, not taken from the authors' results. The sample includes about 530,000 distinct CDR3 sequences, about 16% seen only once; the top ten take roughly 25%. Documented time point: newly diagnosed GD, antithyroid drugs for less than 3 months. The TCR library was made from RNA extracted from PBMCs. These data also formed part of another study, on T cells in Graves' hyperthyroidism and ophthalmopathy. That paper notes: The patients, who ranged from 18 to 65 in age, presented with newly diagnosed hyperthyroidism lasting under 2 months. Initially, a first-round RT-PCR of the TCR CDR3 employed the HTBI primer set. Clonotypes that were expanded in thyroid above 0.001 mostly appeared in blood too.

The clonotype comes from a woman aged 35 to 60 with Graves disease. The sequencing used peripheral blood mononuclear cells (PBMCs), collected at new diagnosis, from a patient treated with antithyroid drugs. V and J are TRBV12-3 or TRBV12-4 and TRBJ2-1; D unclear. CDR3 amino acids: CASSSGGDEQFF. In DNA, the CDR3 is TGTGCCAGCAGTTCTGGTGGCGATGAGCAGTTCTTC.